These 29 T cell receptor beta chains were sequenced from one sample in a study of cytomegalovirus exposure and HLA in healthy donors. The PCR made use of 60 Vbeta and 13 Jbeta primers. The assay was immunoSEQ multiplex PCR, and TCRdb's table has in-frame clones only and misses some. The sample's table shows tens of thousands of clones. The specimen sequenced was PBMCs. Receptor source: a male donor in good health and CMV-seronegative.

This rearrangement joins TRBV9 to TRBJ1-1; TRBD1 matches at 7 bases. Trimming removed 4 bases from V and 0 bases from J; junction bases left unmatched: 9. The CDR3 is made up of 16 amino acids. Germline V CDR1 and CDR2: SGDLS, YYNGEE. As DNA, the CDR3 is TGTGCCAGCAGCAACTCGGGACAGTCTATGAACACTGAAGCTTTCTTT. Encoded protein: CASSNSGQSMNTEAFF.

The rearrangement joins TRBV5-6 to TRBJ1-5; 12 nucleotides align to TRBD1. V dropped 3 bases and J dropped 5; count of bases not matched to a gene: 6. Looked up from germline, CDR1 is SGHDT and CDR2 is YYEEEE. The CDR3 contains 16 residues. This CDR3 reads CASSWTGTGGDQPQHF. The CDR3, as DNA: TGTGCCAGCAGCTGGACCGGGACAGGGGGCGATCAGCCCCAGCATTTT.

This sequence joins TRBV19 and TRBJ1-5; the D is unclear. The CDR3 runs to 13 residues. Germline lookup yields CDR1 LNHDA and CDR2 SQIVND (reference sequence). V lost 10 bases to trimming and J lost 5 bases, with 15 bases between them. The CDR3 region has the DNA TGTGCCACCGTAACGAGCCCCGATCAGCCCCAGCATTTT. Residues: CATVTSPDQPQHF.

The chain links TRBV18 to TRBJ1-2; no definite D call. Trimming removed 3 bases at V and 2 bases at J, with 7 bases between. Germline values: CDR1 KGHSH, CDR2 LQKENI. This CDR3 region has 13 residues. CDR3 residues: CASSPNMNYGYTF. CDR3 bases: TGTGCCAGCTCACCTAACATGAACTATGGCTACACCTTC.

The V and J genes are TRBV5-1 and TRBJ2-7; perhaps TRBD1 as D (6 bases). Trimming stripped 2 bases from V and 3 bases from J, with 9 bases between. Germline values: CDR1 SGHRS, CDR2 YFSETQ. The CDR3 covers 13 residues. The CDR3 nucleotides are TGCGCCAGCAGCTTTGGACAGAACTACGAGCAGTACTTC. This encodes CASSFGQNYEQYF.

CDR3 DNA: TGTGCCAGCAGCCGGGGGGTAGGGGGTGAAAAACTGTTTTTT. Translation: CASSRGVGGEKLFF. The chain combines TRBV6-5 with TRBJ1-4, with D perhaps TRBD1 (6 bases). Germline V gives CDR1 MNHEY, CDR2 SVGAGI. This CDR3 is built from 14 residues. Deletions cut 6 bases from V and 7 bases from J, with 15 bases between.

The rearrangement links TRBV29-1 to TRBJ2-7; 8 bases agree with TRBD1. Germline CDR1 SQVTM, CDR2 ANQGSEA. This CDR3 is built from 14 residues. V was clipped by 0 bases and J by 3 bases; unmatched bases: 4. The CDR3 spells CSVEDHGQGYEQYF. The CDR3 DNA reads TGCAGCGTTGAAGATCATGGACAGGGCTACGAGCAGTACTTC.

The CDR3 spells CATSRRTGGNQPQHF. The DNA of the CDR3 is TGTGCCACCAGCAGAAGAACAGGGGGGAATCAGCCCCAGCATTTT. The chain links TRBV15 to TRBJ1-5; TRBD1 aligns across 8 bases. Germline V gene sequence: CDR1 LNHNV, CDR2 YYDKDF (reference sequence). CDR3 size: 15 residues. Trimming took 2 bases from V and 4 from J; bases not matched to a gene: 4.

J is TRBJ2-6 and V is TRBV4-2; D possibly corresponds to TRBD2 (5 bases). The V gene lost 3 bases and the J gene lost 1 base, with 13 bases spanning the gap. Germline assignment: CDR1 LGHNA and CDR2 YNFKEQ. The CDR3 contains 17 residues. The CDR3 loop reads CASSQQPPGSGANVLTF. For the CDR3, the DNA is TGTGCCAGCAGCCAGCAGCCTCCGGGGTCTGGGGCCAACGTCCTGACTTTC.

The chain uses TRBV6-5 and TRBJ2-3; TRBD2 might be the D (6 bases). Germline V CDR1 and CDR2: MNHEY, SVGAGI. CDR3 length equals 16 residues. V was clipped by 4 bases and J by 4 bases, with 18 bases between them. The CDR3, as DNA: TGTGCCAGCAGTTCCACCGGGACTCTGCTCCCAGATACGCAGTATTTT. Encoded protein: CASSSTGTLLPDTQYF.

V is TRBV6-5 and J is TRBJ2-7, with D possibly being TRBD1 (6 bases). V was trimmed by 6 bases and J by 0 bases, leaving 15 bases between them. Germline V gene data show CDR1 as MNHEY and CDR2 as SVGAGI. The CDR3 sequence is 15 residues long. The CDR3 nucleotides are TGTGCCAGCAGAACCACGACAGGATTCTCCTACGAGCAGTACTTC. Protein sequence: CASRTTTGFSYEQYF.

This chain connects TRBV19 to TRBJ1-6; D is uncertain. Trimming took 8 bases from V and 8 from J, leaving 13 bases between them. CDR3 length: 13 amino acids. Germline V gene data show CDR1 as LNHDA and CDR2 as SQIVND (reference sequence). For the CDR3, the DNA is TGTGCCAGTGCAACATATAAAGATTCACCCCTCCACTTT. Translated, it gives CASATYKDSPLHF. Drawing the rest from reference TRBV19 and TRBJ1-6, the complete variable domain is DGGITQSPKYLFRKEGQNVTLSCEQNLNHDAMYWYRQDPGQGLRLIYYSQIVNDFQKGDIAEGYSVSREKKESFPLTVTSAQKNPTAFYLCASATYKDSPLHFGNGTRLTVT.

This sequence joins TRBV18 and TRBJ2-1, with D perhaps TRBD2 (5 bases). The germline V gene has CDR1 KGHSH and CDR2 LQKENI. Deletions cut 4 bases from V and 4 bases from J, with 14 bases between. The length of the CDR3 is 15 residues. The CDR3 loop reads CASSLRTSQYNEQFF. The CDR3 nucleotides read TGTGCCAGCTCACTCCGGACTTCCCAGTACAATGAGCAGTTCTTC.

CDR3 sequence reads: CASSSLAGEYQETQYF. In nucleotides, the CDR3 is TGTGCCAGCTCATCTCTAGCGGGGGAGTACCAAGAGACCCAGTACTTC. The chain is built from TRBV18 and TRBJ2-5; TRBD2 matches at 10 bases. The V and J ends lost 5 bases and 0 bases, in that order; junction bases with no gene match: 6. The CDR3 spans 16 residues. Germline V gives CDR1 KGHSH, CDR2 LQKENI.

The gene calls are TRBV7-9 and TRBJ2-1; 9 positions match TRBD1. Germline trimming cut 4 bases from V and 7 bases from J; bases unmatched to any gene: 2. In germline, CDR1 is SEHNR, CDR2 FQNEAQ (reference sequence). There are 13 residues in the CDR3. The CDR3: CASSWGQGNEQFF. The CDR3 DNA reads TGTGCCAGCAGCTGGGGACAGGGTAATGAGCAGTTCTTC.

This sequence joins TRBV18 and TRBJ2-1, with D possibly being TRBD2 (7 bases). The germline V and J ends were trimmed by 3 bases and 4 bases, with 22 bases remaining between them. Germline V CDR1 and CDR2: KGHSH, LQKENI. This CDR3 region has 18 residues. As DNA, the CDR3 is TGTGCCAGCTCACCCCTCGTATCTAGGCGGGGGCCTTACAATGAGCAGTTCTTC. Protein: CASSPLVSRRGPYNEQFF.

The J gene is TRBJ1-1, the V gene TRBV19; D gene ambiguous. The germline V gene has CDR1 LNHDA and CDR2 SQIVND (reference sequence). The CDR3 runs 13 residues. V lost 5 bases and J lost 2, with 9 bases in between. This chain's CDR3 is CASSVTENTEAFF. The CDR3 nucleotides read TGTGCCAGTAGTGTAACAGAAAACACTGAAGCTTTCTTT. The full variable domain, its missing parts supplied by reference TRBV19 and TRBJ1-1, is DGGITQSPKYLFRKEGQNVTLSCEQNLNHDAMYWYRQDPGQGLRLIYYSQIVNDFQKGDIAEGYSVSREKKESFPLTVTSAQKNPTAFYLCASSVTENTEAFFGQGTRLTVV.

The chain joins TRBV6-6 to TRBJ1-2; D may be TRBD1 (6 bases). CDR3 length: 14 amino acids. The germline CDR1 and CDR2 sequences are MNHNY and SVGAGI (reference sequence). Trimming pared 2 bases from V and 5 bases from J, leaving 12 bases between. CDR3 bases: TGTGCCAGCAGTTACATAGCAGGGGATTATGGCTACACCTTC. Its protein product is CASSYIAGDYGYTF.

The chain joins TRBV6-1 to TRBJ1-4; D not certain. The V end lost 7 bases, the J end lost 10 bases, and 19 bases lay between the germline ends. Germline V gives CDR1 MNHNS, CDR2 SASEGT. There are 14 residues in the CDR3. The CDR3 protein is CASTVEDSTGKLFF. The CDR3 DNA is TGTGCCAGCACGGTCGAAGACTCCACGGGAAAACTGTTTTTT.

The chain recombines TRBV13 with TRBJ2-7; possibly TRBD1 for D (6 bases). CDR1 PRHDT and CDR2 FYEKMQ come from the germline V gene (reference sequence). V gave up 2 bases and J gave up 2 bases, with 10 bases separating them. CDR3 length: 14 residues. CDR3: CASSLWDTPYEQYF. CDR3 bases: TGTGCCAGCAGCTTATGGGACACTCCCTACGAGCAGTACTTC.

The chain links TRBV7-2 to TRBJ1-1, with D perhaps matching TRBD1 (5 bases). V gave up 7 bases and J gave up 3 bases, with 18 bases separating them. This CDR3 spans 15 amino acids. CDR1 and CDR2 from the germline V gene are SGHTA and FQGNSA. CDR3 region: CASTSLEGSDTEAFF. The CDR3 DNA reads TGTGCCAGCACCTCCCTGGAGGGGTCGGACACTGAAGCTTTCTTT.

This chain joins TRBV5-6 and TRBJ1-2; 10 bases align to TRBD1. The CDR3 contains 16 residues. V lost 3 bases, J lost 1 base, and 6 bases stayed unmatched. The germline V gene encodes CDR1 SGHDT and CDR2 YYEEEE. The CDR3, as DNA: TGTGCCAGCAGCTGGGGGACAGGGGATATTAACTATGGCTACACCTTC. Protein: CASSWGTGDINYGYTF.

This chain links TRBV11-1 with TRBJ1-4; D is unclear. The ends were cut back, 5 bases at V and 8 bases at J, with 21 bases in the middle. CDR3 length equals 16 residues. In germline, CDR1 is SGHAT, CDR2 FQDESV (reference sequence). CDR3 protein: CASSQDSEFGGEKLFF. The CDR3 DNA is TGTGCCAGCAGCCAAGATTCCGAATTCGGCGGCGAAAAACTGTTTTTT.

The chain links TRBV6-1 to TRBJ2-5; TRBD2 is a possible D gene (6 bases). The germline CDR1 and CDR2 sequences are MNHNS and SASEGT. V shed 2 bases and J shed 2 bases, with 12 bases lying between them. This CDR3 comprises 15 residues. This CDR3 is CASSELSAGQETQYF. The CDR3 coding sequence is TGTGCCAGCAGTGAACTGTCTGCGGGACAAGAGACCCAGTACTTC.

The chain joins TRBV27 to TRBJ2-7; TRBD2 aligns across 7 bases. J gave up 3 bases and V 7 bases, and 6 bases lay outside the gene matches. Germline loops: CDR1 MNHEY, CDR2 SMNVEV (reference sequence). This CDR3 contains 13 residues. The CDR3 DNA is TGTGCCAGCAAGCCCTGGACTAGCTACGAGCAGTACTTC. This translates into CASKPWTSYEQYF.

The genes are TRBV6-5 and TRBJ1-2, with 10 positions matching TRBD1. Losses at the gene ends were 5 bases for V and 6 bases for J; bases not matched to a gene: 6. The CDR3 has 14 residues. The germline V gene has CDR1 MNHEY and CDR2 SVGAGI. The CDR3 reads CASSRGTGEHGYTF. The CDR3 DNA reads as TGTGCCAGCAGTAGAGGGACAGGGGAACATGGCTACACCTTC.

This clone counts as medium-sized by frequency. The chain couples TRBV19 to TRBJ2-1, with D maybe TRBD2 (5 bases). V was pared by 5 bases and J by 4 bases, with 18 bases between. The CDR3 consists of 16 residues. The V gene's germline CDR1 is LNHDA and CDR2 SQIVND (reference sequence). CDR3 residues: CASSGLGRGPYNEQFF. The CDR3 nucleotides are TGTGCCAGTAGTGGGTTGGGGAGAGGGCCGTACAATGAGCAGTTCTTC. Full variable domain (missing parts from reference TRBV19 and TRBJ2-1): DGGITQSPKYLFRKEGQNVTLSCEQNLNHDAMYWYRQDPGQGLRLIYYSQIVNDFQKGDIAEGYSVSREKKESFPLTVTSAQKNPTAFYLCASSGLGRGPYNEQFFGPGTRLTVL.

V and J are TRBV13 and TRBJ1-1; 7 bases are shared with TRBD1. CDR3 length: 14 residues. Looked up from germline, CDR1 is PRHDT and CDR2 is FYEKMQ (reference sequence). The J segment lost 2 bases and the V segment lost 6 bases, leaving 6 bases of the junction unmatched. This CDR3 is CASRPDRVNTEAFF. Here the CDR3 DNA reads TGTGCCAGCAGACCCGACAGGGTCAACACTGAAGCTTTCTTT.

The chain combines TRBV5-1 with TRBJ1-1, with 9 bases that match TRBD1. CDR1 SGHRS and CDR2 YFSETQ come from the germline V gene. The CDR3 loop spans 14 amino acids. The V gene end was trimmed by 4 bases and the J gene end by 4 bases; junction bases not matched to a gene: 5. CDR3 loop: CASSGDRAGTEAFF. Here the CDR3 DNA reads TGCGCCAGCAGCGGGGACAGGGCGGGCACTGAAGCTTTCTTT.